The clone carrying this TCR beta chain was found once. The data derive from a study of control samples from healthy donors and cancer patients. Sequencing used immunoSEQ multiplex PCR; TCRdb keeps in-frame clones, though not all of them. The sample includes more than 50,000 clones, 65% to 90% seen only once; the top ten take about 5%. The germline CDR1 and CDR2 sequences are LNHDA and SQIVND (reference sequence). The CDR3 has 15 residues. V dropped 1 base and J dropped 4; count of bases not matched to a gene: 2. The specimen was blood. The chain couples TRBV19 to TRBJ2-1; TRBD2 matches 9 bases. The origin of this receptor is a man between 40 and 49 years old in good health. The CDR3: CASSIAGLAYNEQFF. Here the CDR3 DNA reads TGTGCCAGTAGTATAGCGGGACTAGCTTACAATGAGCAGTTCTTC.